A single sample gave rise to the 2 T cell receptor beta chains below, sequenced in a study of immune characterization of retroperitoneal liposarcoma. Via MiXCR, TCRdb re-called the PCR reads, giving one row per CDR3 protein. Of some 9,300 distinct CDR3 sequences detected, roughly 28% appear once; the ten largest clones hold roughly a fifth. The specimen sequenced was blood. The receptors were gathered from a male donor with retroperitoneal liposarcoma.

Ten or more counts support this clonotype. The chain is built from TRBV6-1 and TRBJ2-1; D is ambiguous. The V and J ends lost 6 bases and 4 bases respectively, with 4 bases between them. Germline CDR1 reads MNHNS; CDR2 reads SASEGT. This CDR3 comprises 11 residues. The CDR3: CASSPYNEQFF. CDR3 nucleotides: TGTGCCAGCAGCCCGTACAATGAGCAGTTCTTC.

This sequence joins TRBV7-2 and TRBJ2-2; D remains ambiguous. Germline V gene data show CDR1 as SGHTA and CDR2 as FQGNSA. V was cut by 5 bases and J by 4 bases, with 14 bases left in between. The CDR3 runs to 15 residues. CDR3 nucleotide sequence: TGTGCCAGCAGCGGCCAGAGGAGTACCACCGGGGAGCTGTTTTTT. Translated, it gives CASSGQRSTTGELFF.